Shown below are 32 T cell receptor beta chains from a single sample sequenced in a study of cytomegalovirus exposure and HLA in healthy donors. PCR was performed using 60 Vbeta and 13 Jbeta primers. The repertoire was sequenced with immunoSEQ multiplex PCR; TCRdb's copy has only in-frame clones and lacks some. The sample shows around 300,000 clones, under 80% of them seen only once. Sequenced sample: PBMCs. These receptors all stem from a female donor in good health and CMV-seronegative.

Only a few counts were recorded for this clone. V gene TRBV4-1 combines with J gene TRBJ2-7, with 10 bases fitting TRBD2. The V segment lost 1 base and the J segment 3 bases; nucleotides outside the gene matches: 9. The CDR3 covers 17 residues. Germline V CDR1 and CDR2: MGHRA, YSYEKL. The CDR3 spells CASSQVASGGTHYEQYF. The CDR3 nucleotides are TGCGCCAGCAGCCAAGTCGCTAGCGGGGGAACCCACTACGAGCAGTACTTC.

The chain employs TRBV7-2 and TRBJ2-3; D possibly corresponds to TRBD2 (6 bases). The CDR3 is 14 residues long. Between the trimmed V and J ends, which lost 3 bases and 2 bases, there was a span of 9 bases. From germline, CDR1 is SGHTA and CDR2 FQGNSA. CDR3 sequence reads: CASSLGGPTDTQYF. The CDR3 DNA reads TGTGCCAGCAGCTTGGGGGGACCCACAGATACGCAGTATTTT.

The rearrangement links TRBV5-4 to TRBJ2-7, with 11 bases matching TRBD2. Germline V gives CDR1 SGHNT, CDR2 YYREEE (reference sequence). V shed 4 bases and J 2 bases; nucleotides not matched to a gene: 8. The CDR3 runs 16 residues. The CDR3 sequence: CASSPTSGRSAYEQYF. The CDR3 DNA sequence: TGTGCCAGCAGCCCAACTAGCGGGAGATCGGCCTACGAGCAGTACTTC.

The table lists this clone with a few counts. This rearrangement joins TRBV7-9 to TRBJ2-4; 8 bases are a match to TRBD1. The CDR3 runs to 13 residues. With 5 bases clipped from V and 8 bases from J, the junction kept 5 bases outside the gene matches. The germline V gene encodes CDR1 SEHNR and CDR2 FQNEAQ (reference sequence). CDR3 bases: TGTGCCAGCAGCGCGGACAGGGAGGACATTCAGTACTTC. This translates into CASSADREDIQYF. Drawing the rest from reference TRBV7-9 and TRBJ2-4, the complete variable domain is DTGVSQNPRHKITKRGQNVTFRCDPISEHNRLYWYRQTLGQGPEFLTYFQNEAQLEKSRLLSDRFSAERPKGSFSTLEIQRTEQGDSAMYLCASSADREDIQYFGAGTRLSVL.

This chain joins TRBV6-5 and TRBJ1-5, with 10 nucleotides matching TRBD1. Looked up from germline, CDR1 is MNHEY and CDR2 is SVGAGI. CDR3 size: 14 residues. V shed 8 bases and J 0 bases; nucleotides not matched to a gene: 1. The CDR3 spells CASGTGASNQPQHF. CDR3 DNA sequence: TGTGCCAGCGGGACAGGGGCTAGCAATCAGCCCCAGCATTTT.

This clone was observed a single time. The gene calls are TRBV27 and TRBJ2-5; 14 bases line up with TRBD2. The DNA matches TRBJ2-7 better at its end, which makes the J call doubtful. The CDR3 is 16 amino acids. The germline V gene has CDR1 MNHEY and CDR2 SMNVEV (reference sequence). CDR3: CASSMPTSGRDYEQYF. In DNA, the CDR3 is TGTGCCAGCAGTATGCCGACTAGCGGGAGGGACTACGAGCAGTACTTC.

The chain is built from TRBV6-1 and TRBJ1-2; D is undetermined. V gave up 5 bases and J gave up 4 bases, with 8 bases separating them. The CDR3 runs 12 residues. Germline V gene data show CDR1 as MNHNS and CDR2 as SASEGT. CDR3 sequence: CASSSRFYGYTF. CDR3 DNA sequence: TGTGCCAGCAGTTCCCGGTTCTATGGCTACACCTTC.

The chain joins TRBV20-1 to TRBJ2-2, with no clear D. CDR1 and CDR2 from the germline V gene are DFQATT and SNEGSKA (reference sequence). The CDR3 contains 11 residues. V lost 6 bases and J lost 11, with 13 bases in between. CDR3 in DNA: TGCAGTGCACAAAGTTTAGCAGAGCTGTTTTTT. Amino acid sequence: CSAQSLAELFF.

This clone was observed a few times. The V call is TRBV7-2, the J call TRBJ2-5, with 9 bases identical to TRBD1. With V trimmed by 0 bases and J by 5 bases, 4 bases remained unmatched. In germline, CDR1 is SGHTA, CDR2 FQGNSA. The CDR3 is 15 residues long. Here the CDR3 DNA reads TGTGCCAGCAGCTTAGCGGCAGGACAGGGGGAGACCCAGTACTTC. Amino acids: CASSLAAGQGETQYF.

This clone came up once. The chain recombines TRBV27 with TRBJ2-2, with TRBD2 matching over 12 bases. Unmatched junction bases numbered 1, after V lost 5 bases and J lost 6 bases. The germline CDR1 and CDR2 sequences are MNHEY and SMNVEV (reference sequence). This CDR3 comprises 14 residues. The DNA of the CDR3 is TGTGCCAGCAGTGGACTAGCGGGACCCGGGGAGCTGTTTTTT. Protein: CASSGLAGPGELFF.

This chain joins TRBV19 and TRBJ2-7; maybe TRBD2 (5 bases). CDR1 LNHDA and CDR2 SQIVND come from the germline V gene (reference sequence). Between the trimmed V and J ends, which lost 5 bases and 4 bases, there was a span of 18 bases. This CDR3 has 15 residues. The CDR3 reads CASSYGRGMGYEQYF. CDR3 sequence (DNA): TGTGCCAGTAGTTACGGCCGGGGAATGGGGTACGAGCAGTACTTC.

The rearrangement links TRBV2 to TRBJ2-7; TRBD1 agrees at 7 bases. Germline V gives CDR1 SNHLY, CDR2 FYNNEI. The CDR3 extends over 13 amino acids. Trimming at V came to 5 bases and at J to 2 bases, leaving 3 bases not matched to a gene. CDR3 nucleotide sequence: TGTGCCAGCAGTCGACAGGGAGCCTACGAGCAGTACTTC. It is translated as CASSRQGAYEQYF.

V and J are TRBV4-2 and TRBJ2-7, with a possible D match to TRBD2 (7 bases). Germline lookup yields CDR1 LGHNA and CDR2 YNFKEQ. The CDR3 runs 15 residues. V was shortened by 3 bases and J by 2 bases, with 14 bases between the two germline ends. CDR3 residues: CASSQGASGTYEQYF. For the CDR3, the DNA is TGTGCCAGCAGCCAGGGGGCTAGCGGTACCTACGAGCAGTACTTC.

The chain links TRBV5-1 to TRBJ2-7, with 9 bases lining up with TRBD2. Germline trimming cut 4 bases from V and 2 bases from J; bases unmatched to any gene: 4. CDR1 SGHRS and CDR2 YFSETQ come from the germline V gene. This CDR3 is 14 amino acids long. The CDR3 coding sequence is TGCGCCAGCAGCGAAGCGGGAGGCCCCTACGAGCAGTACTTC. Protein product: CASSEAGGPYEQYF.

This clone occurred a few times. The rearrangement joins TRBV12-2 to TRBJ1-2; TRBD1 is taken as the D call from the table, unchecked against the DNA. TRBV12-2 is a listed pseudogene. The CDR3 contains 14 residues. The CDR3 coding sequence is TGTGCAAGTCGCTTACCTTTTGGACAGAAAGGCTACACCTTC. This translates into CASRLPFGQKGYTF.

This clone appeared a few times. The rearrangement joins TRBV28 to TRBJ2-3, with TRBD1 identical over 8 bases. This CDR3 spans 14 amino acids. V lost 8 bases, J lost 4 bases, and 8 bases stayed unmatched. Germline loops: CDR1 MDHEN, CDR2 SYDVKM. The CDR3 here is CASRTGKIADTQYF. The CDR3, as DNA: TGTGCCAGCCGGACAGGGAAAATCGCAGATACGCAGTATTTT.

This clone showed up just once. The chain recombines TRBV7-9 with TRBJ1-2; D is uncertain. Germline lookup yields CDR1 SEHNR and CDR2 FQNEAQ (reference sequence). This CDR3 has 14 residues. V dropped 5 bases and J dropped 2 bases, with 12 bases sitting between them. CDR3 region: CASSPNGLNYGYTF. DNA for the CDR3: TGTGCCAGCAGCCCGAACGGACTGAACTATGGCTACACCTTC.

The gene calls are TRBV19 and TRBJ2-7, with a weak D call TRBD2 (6 bases). V gave up 4 bases and J gave up 1 base, with 17 bases separating them. Germline CDR1 reads LNHDA; CDR2 reads SQIVND (reference sequence). The CDR3 totals 16 residues. The CDR3 loop is CASSTSRSGGSYEQYF. Here the CDR3 DNA reads TGTGCCAGTAGTACCTCAAGGAGCGGAGGGTCCTACGAGCAGTACTTC.

The CDR3: CASSATYEQYF. CDR3 nucleotide sequence: TGTGCCAGCAGCGCTACCTACGAGCAGTACTTC. The chain has TRBV7-9 and TRBJ2-5; D is ambiguous. The J call is doubtful: the DNA matches TRBJ2-7 better. This CDR3 region has 11 residues. Germline V gene lookup returns CDR1 SEHNR and CDR2 FQNEAQ (reference sequence).

The genes are TRBV9 and TRBJ2-7, with 11 nucleotides matching TRBD2. Trimming at V came to 4 bases and at J to 0 bases, leaving 3 bases not matched to a gene. The germline V gene has CDR1 SGDLS and CDR2 YYNGEE. This CDR3 spans 15 amino acids. The CDR3 sequence: CASSMGLADSYEQYF. The CDR3 nucleotides read TGTGCCAGCAGCATGGGACTAGCGGACTCCTACGAGCAGTACTTC.

The chain carries TRBV7-9 and TRBJ2-5; TRBD1 matches at 8 bases. The CDR3 has 14 amino acids. CDR1 and CDR2 from the germline V gene are SEHNR and FQNEAQ (reference sequence). Losses at the gene ends were 7 bases for V and 1 base for J; bases not matched to a gene: 5. DNA for the CDR3: TGTGCCAGCAATGGGGACAGGAGCCAAGAGACCCAGTACTTC. It is translated as CASNGDRSQETQYF.

For this clone: The germline gene is not matched at one end of the junction; a read error may be the cause. The V gene is TRBV7-9, the J gene TRBJ1-4, with 10 bases identical to TRBD1. From germline, CDR1 is SEHNR and CDR2 FQNEAQ (reference sequence). The CDR3 spans 15 residues. The CDR3 here is CSSSSRDRGHEKLFF. CDR3 nucleotides: TGTTCCAGCAGCTCCCGGGACAGGGGTCACGAAAAACTGTTTTTT.

In this sample, this clone turned up a few times. The chain uses TRBV4-2 and TRBJ2-1; TRBD2 matches 8 bases. This CDR3 has 17 amino acids. From germline, CDR1 is LGHNA and CDR2 YNFKEQ. V lost 1 base to trimming and J lost 5 bases; unmatched junction nucleotides: 10. The CDR3, as DNA: TGTGCCAGCAGCCAAGCCATGGGGACTAGTTCCCACAATGAGCAGTTCTTC. Translating gives CASSQAMGTSSHNEQFF.

The table lists this clone with a few counts. V is TRBV5-6 and J is TRBJ1-2; D is perhaps TRBD1 (6 bases). The CDR3 is made up of 16 amino acids. CDR1 and CDR2 (germline): SGHDT, YYEEEE. Trimming pared 1 base from V and 7 bases from J, leaving 20 bases between. In DNA, the CDR3 is TGTGCCAGCAGCTTGAGGGGGGGTGACCCCGGGCGTGGCTACACCTTC. Translation gives CASSLRGGDPGRGYTF.

This clone was seen a single time. This chain uses TRBV21-1 with TRBJ1-6; the D call in the table, TRBD1, was not verified against the DNA. TRBV21-1 represents a pseudogene. This CDR3 has 14 amino acids. This CDR3 reads CASKDIYSNSPLHF. The CDR3 coding sequence is TGTGCCAGCAAAGATATCTACAGTAATTCACCCCTCCACTTT.

This clone came up a few times. The chain links TRBV2 to TRBJ1-1; D perhaps matches TRBD1 (6 bases). This CDR3 has 15 amino acids. Trimming removed 5 bases from V and 1 base from J, with 14 bases in between. CDR1 is SNHLY, CDR2 FYNNEI, per germline. The DNA of the CDR3 is TGTGCCAGCAGTACCCAACAGGGATGGAACACTGAAGCTTTCTTT. Translated, it gives CASSTQQGWNTEAFF.

The V call is TRBV13, the J call TRBJ2-1, with TRBD2 matching 7 bases. Germline CDR1 is PRHDT and CDR2 is FYEKMQ (reference sequence). The CDR3 sequence is 15 residues long. The V gene end was trimmed by 0 bases and the J gene end by 1 base; junction bases not matched to a gene: 0. The CDR3 nucleotides are TGTGCCAGCAGCTTAGGCGGGAGGTCCTACAATGAGCAGTTCTTC. Translation: CASSLGGRSYNEQFF.

V and J are TRBV5-6 and TRBJ1-1; unclear D gene. There are 14 residues in the CDR3. The germline V gene encodes CDR1 SGHDT and CDR2 YYEEEE. V shed 7 bases and J shed 0 bases, with 13 bases lying between them. In nucleotides, the CDR3 is TGTGCCAGCCAACCCAGAGGGATGAACACTGAAGCTTTCTTT. This translates into CASQPRGMNTEAFF.

This clone was seen just once. The chain links TRBV10-3 to TRBJ1-1, with TRBD1 identical over 8 bases. CDR1 and CDR2 from the germline V gene are ENHRY and SYGVKD. Losses at the gene ends were 7 bases for V and 7 bases for J; bases not matched to a gene: 14. The CDR3 extends over 15 amino acids. The CDR3 sequence: CAIKSGTGEVGEAFF. The CDR3 DNA reads TGTGCCATCAAGTCCGGGACAGGAGAAGTTGGTGAAGCTTTCTTT.

The chain recombines TRBV11-3 with TRBJ2-2; D may be TRBD2 (5 bases). V lost 4 bases, J lost 5 bases, and 8 bases lay in between. This CDR3 is 13 amino acids long. The germline gives CDR1 SGHNT, CDR2 YENEEA. The DNA for the CDR3 is TGTGCCAGCAGCTCCCGGGGTACCGGGGAGCTGTTTTTT. It codes for CASSSRGTGELFF.

The chain couples TRBV27 to TRBJ2-5, with D possibly TRBD2 on 6 matching bases. The germline V gene has CDR1 MNHEY and CDR2 SMNVEV (reference sequence). The CDR3 has 13 residues. The V gene lost 2 bases and the J gene lost 5 bases, with 9 bases spanning the gap. The CDR3 is CASSLAGSETQYF. DNA of the CDR3: TGTGCCAGCAGTTTAGCGGGATCGGAGACCCAGTACTTC.

DNA for the CDR3: TGTGCCTGGAGTGCGAACAGTTATAGCAATCAGCCCCAGCATTTT. As protein: CAWSANSYSNQPQHF. V is TRBV30 and J is TRBJ1-5; no firm D call. Germline V gene data show CDR1 as GTSNPN and CDR2 as SVGIG (reference sequence). CDR3 size: 15 residues. The V end was cut by 1 base, the J end by 0 bases, with 10 bases between.